This TCR beta chain was profiled in a study of T cell responses to AZD1222 COVID-19 vaccine. This clone is a singleton in its sample. What it binds is unknown. The repertoire was sequenced with immunoSEQ multiplex PCR; TCRdb's copy has only in-frame clones and lacks some. The table has 120,000 or so clones, roughly 91% seen once. Findings and limits, study-wide: A mostly white British donor set with more females was recruited, and clonal diversity was possibly underestimated. The number of AZD1222 recipients seropositive at baseline was only five or six. Nearly half of unique spike-specific TCRs reportedly avoided B.1.351 and B.1.1.7 mutated regions.

There are 13 residues in the CDR3. With V trimmed by 8 bases and J by 4 bases, 3 bases remained unmatched. Germline V gives CDR1 LNHNV, CDR2 YYDKDF (reference sequence). The TCR was taken from an adult in good health. This specimen consisted of peripheral blood, obtained on day 0 of AZD1222 vaccination. The chain carries TRBV15 and TRBJ1-4; 8 bases agree with TRBD1. In nucleotides, the CDR3 is TGTGCCACCGAGGGACAGGATAATGAAAAACTGTTTTTT. Amino acids: CATEGQDNEKLFF.